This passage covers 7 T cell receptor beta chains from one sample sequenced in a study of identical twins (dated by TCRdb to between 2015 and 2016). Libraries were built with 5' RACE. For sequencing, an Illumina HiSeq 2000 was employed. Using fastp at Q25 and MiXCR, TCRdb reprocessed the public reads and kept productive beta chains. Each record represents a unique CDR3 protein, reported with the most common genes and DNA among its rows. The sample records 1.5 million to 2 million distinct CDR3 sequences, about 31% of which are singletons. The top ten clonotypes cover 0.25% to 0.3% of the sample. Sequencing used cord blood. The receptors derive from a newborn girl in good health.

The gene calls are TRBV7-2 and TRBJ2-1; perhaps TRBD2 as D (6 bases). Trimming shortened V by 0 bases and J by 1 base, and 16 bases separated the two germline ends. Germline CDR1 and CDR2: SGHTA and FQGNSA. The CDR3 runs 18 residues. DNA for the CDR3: TGTGCCAGCAGCTTAGCCCCTCTGGCGGGGCTATCCTACAATGAGCAGTTCTTC. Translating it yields CASSLAPLAGLSYNEQFF.

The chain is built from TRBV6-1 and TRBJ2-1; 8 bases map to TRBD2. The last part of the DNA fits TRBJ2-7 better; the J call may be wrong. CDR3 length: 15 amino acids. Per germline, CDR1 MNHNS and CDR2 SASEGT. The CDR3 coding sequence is TGTGCCAGCAGTGTGGCTAGCGGGTCCTACAATGAGCAGTACTTC. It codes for CASSVASGSYNEQYF.

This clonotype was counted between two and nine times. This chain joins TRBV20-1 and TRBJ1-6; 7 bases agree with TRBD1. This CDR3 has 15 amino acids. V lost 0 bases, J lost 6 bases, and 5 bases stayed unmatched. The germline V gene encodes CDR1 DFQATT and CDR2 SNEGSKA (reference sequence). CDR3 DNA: TGCAGTGCTAGAGACCTTGGACAGGTTAATTCACCCCTCCACTTT. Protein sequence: CSARDLGQVNSPLHF.

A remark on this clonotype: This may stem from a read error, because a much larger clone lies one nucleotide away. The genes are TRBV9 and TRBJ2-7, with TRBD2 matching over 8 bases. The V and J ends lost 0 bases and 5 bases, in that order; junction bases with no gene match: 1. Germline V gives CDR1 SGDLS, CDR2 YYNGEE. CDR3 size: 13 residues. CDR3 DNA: TGTGCCAGCAGCGTAGTACTAGCGGACGAGCAGTACTTC. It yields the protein CASSVVLADEQYF.

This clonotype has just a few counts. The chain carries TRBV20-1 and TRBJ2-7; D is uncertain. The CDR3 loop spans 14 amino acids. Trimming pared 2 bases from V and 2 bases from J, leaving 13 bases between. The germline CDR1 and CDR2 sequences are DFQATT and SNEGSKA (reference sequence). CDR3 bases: TGCAGTGCTAGACCCGGTCCTGGGGCCTACGAGCAGTACTTC. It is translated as CSARPGPGAYEQYF.

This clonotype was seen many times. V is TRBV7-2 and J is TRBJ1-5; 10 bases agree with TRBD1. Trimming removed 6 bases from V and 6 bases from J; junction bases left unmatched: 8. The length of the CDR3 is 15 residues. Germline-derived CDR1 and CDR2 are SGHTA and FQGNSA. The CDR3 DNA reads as TGTGCCAGCAGTTCCCGACAGGGGGCGGGTCAGCCCCAGCATTTT. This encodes CASSSRQGAGQPQHF.

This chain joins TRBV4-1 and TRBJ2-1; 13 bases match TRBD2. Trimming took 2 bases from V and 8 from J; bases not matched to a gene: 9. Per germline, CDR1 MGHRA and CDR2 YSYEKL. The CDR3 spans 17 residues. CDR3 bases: TGCGCCAGCAGCCAACATGGACTAGCGGGGGCCGGGGATGAGCAGTTCTTC. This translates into CASSQHGLAGAGDEQFF.